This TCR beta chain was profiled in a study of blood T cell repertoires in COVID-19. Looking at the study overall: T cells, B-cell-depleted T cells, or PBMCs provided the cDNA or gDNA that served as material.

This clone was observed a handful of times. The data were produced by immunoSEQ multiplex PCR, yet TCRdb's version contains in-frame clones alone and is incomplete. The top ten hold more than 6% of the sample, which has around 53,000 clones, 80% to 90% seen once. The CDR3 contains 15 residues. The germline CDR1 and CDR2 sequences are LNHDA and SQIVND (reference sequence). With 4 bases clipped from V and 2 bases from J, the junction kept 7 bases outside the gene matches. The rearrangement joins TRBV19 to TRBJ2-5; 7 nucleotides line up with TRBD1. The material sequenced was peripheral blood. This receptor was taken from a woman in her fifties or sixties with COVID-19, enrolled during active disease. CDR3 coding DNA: TGTGCCAGTAGTAGGGGACAGTCGCCGCAAGAGACCCAGTACTTC. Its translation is CASSRGQSPQETQYF. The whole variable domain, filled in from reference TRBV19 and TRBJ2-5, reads DGGITQSPKYLFRKEGQNVTLSCEQNLNHDAMYWYRQDPGQGLRLIYYSQIVNDFQKGDIAEGYSVSREKKESFPLTVTSAQKNPTAFYLCASSRGQSPQETQYFGPGTRLLVL.